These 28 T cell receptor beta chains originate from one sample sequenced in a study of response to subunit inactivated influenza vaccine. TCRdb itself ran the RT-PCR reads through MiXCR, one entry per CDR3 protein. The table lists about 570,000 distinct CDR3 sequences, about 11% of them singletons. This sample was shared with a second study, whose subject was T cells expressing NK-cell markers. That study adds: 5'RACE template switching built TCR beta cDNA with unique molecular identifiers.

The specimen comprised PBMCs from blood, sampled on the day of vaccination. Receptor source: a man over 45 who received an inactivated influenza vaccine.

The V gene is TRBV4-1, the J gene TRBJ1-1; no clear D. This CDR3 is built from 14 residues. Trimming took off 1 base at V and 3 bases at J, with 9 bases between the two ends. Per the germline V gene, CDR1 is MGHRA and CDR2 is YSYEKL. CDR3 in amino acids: CASSQAGTHTEAFF. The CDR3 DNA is TGCGCCAGCAGCCAAGCAGGCACCCACACTGAAGCTTTCTTT.

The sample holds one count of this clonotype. CDR3 coding DNA: TGTGCCAGCAGTCCCCACCTCCAAGAGACCCAGTACTTC. Its translation: CASSPHLQETQYF. The chain links TRBV27 to TRBJ2-5; D remains ambiguous. The V end lost 5 bases, the J end lost 1 base, and 8 bases lay between the germline ends. Germline loops: CDR1 MNHEY, CDR2 SMNVEV (reference sequence). This CDR3 has 13 amino acids.

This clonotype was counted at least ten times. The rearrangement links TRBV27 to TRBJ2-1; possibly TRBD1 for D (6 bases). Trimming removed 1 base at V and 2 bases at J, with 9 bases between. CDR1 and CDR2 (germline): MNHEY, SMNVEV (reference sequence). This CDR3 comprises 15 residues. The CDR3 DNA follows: TGTGCCAGCAGTTTATTAGGGGGAGCCTACAATGAGCAGTTCTTC. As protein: CASSLLGGAYNEQFF.

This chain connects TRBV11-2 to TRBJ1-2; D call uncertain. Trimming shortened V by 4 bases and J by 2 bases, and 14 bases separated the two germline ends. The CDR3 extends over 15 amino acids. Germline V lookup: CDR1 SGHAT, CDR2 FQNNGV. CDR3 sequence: CASSSPRTINYGYTF. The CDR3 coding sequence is TGTGCCAGCAGCTCCCCCCGGACGATCAACTATGGCTACACCTTC.

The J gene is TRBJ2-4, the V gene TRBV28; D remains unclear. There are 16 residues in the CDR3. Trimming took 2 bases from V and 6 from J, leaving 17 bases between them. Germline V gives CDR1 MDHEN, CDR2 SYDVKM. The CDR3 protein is CASSLGLVGFRNIQYF. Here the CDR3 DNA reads TGTGCCAGCAGTTTAGGCCTGGTGGGGTTTAGAAACATTCAGTACTTC.

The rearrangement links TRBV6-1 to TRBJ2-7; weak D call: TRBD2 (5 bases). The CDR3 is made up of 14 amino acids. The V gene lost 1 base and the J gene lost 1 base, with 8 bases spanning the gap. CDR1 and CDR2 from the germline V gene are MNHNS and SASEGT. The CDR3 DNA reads TGTGCCAGCAGTGAAGGTTGGGAGTCCTACGAGCAGTACTTC. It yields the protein CASSEGWESYEQYF.

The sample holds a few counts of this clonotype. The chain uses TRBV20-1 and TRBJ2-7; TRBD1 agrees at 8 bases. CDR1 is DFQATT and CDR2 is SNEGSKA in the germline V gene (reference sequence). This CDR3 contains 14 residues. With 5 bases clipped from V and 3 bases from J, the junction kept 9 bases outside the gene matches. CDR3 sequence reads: CSAPERTGNYEQYF. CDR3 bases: TGCAGTGCTCCAGAACGGACAGGGAACTACGAGCAGTACTTC.

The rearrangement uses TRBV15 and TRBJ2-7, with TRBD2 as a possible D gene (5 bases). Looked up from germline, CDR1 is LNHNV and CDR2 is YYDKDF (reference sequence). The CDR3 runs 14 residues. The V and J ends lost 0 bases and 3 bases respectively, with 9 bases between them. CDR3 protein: CATSRDSGLYEQYF. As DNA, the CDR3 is TGTGCCACCAGCAGAGATTCCGGACTCTACGAGCAGTACTTC. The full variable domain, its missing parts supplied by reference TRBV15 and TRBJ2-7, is DAMVIQNPRYQVTQFGKPVTLSCSQTLNHNVMYWYQQKSSQAPKLLFHYYDKDFNNEADTPDNFQSRRPNTSFCFLDIRSPGLGDTAMYLCATSRDSGLYEQYFGPGTRLTVT.

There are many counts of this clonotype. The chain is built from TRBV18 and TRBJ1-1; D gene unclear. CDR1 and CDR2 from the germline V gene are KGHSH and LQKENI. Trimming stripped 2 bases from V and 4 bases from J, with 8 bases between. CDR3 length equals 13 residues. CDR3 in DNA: TGTGCCAGCTCACCAGGGTTGGGCACTGAAGCTTTCTTT. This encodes CASSPGLGTEAFF.

The CDR3, as DNA: TGTGCCACCAGCAGAGTTGGACAGGGGTTTTCAGAGACCCAGTACTTC. Its protein product is CATSRVGQGFSETQYF. The V call is TRBV15, the J call TRBJ2-5, with 9 bases fitting TRBD1. The CDR3 spans 16 residues. The germline V gene encodes CDR1 LNHNV and CDR2 YYDKDF (reference sequence). J lost 4 bases, V lost 1 base, and 7 bases had no gene match.

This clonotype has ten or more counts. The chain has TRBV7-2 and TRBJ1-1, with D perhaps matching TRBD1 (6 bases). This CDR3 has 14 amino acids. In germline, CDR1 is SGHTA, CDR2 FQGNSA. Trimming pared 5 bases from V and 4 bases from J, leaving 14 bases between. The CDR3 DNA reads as TGTGCCAGCAGCACCACTGGACAGTCCACTGAAGCTTTCTTT. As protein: CASSTTGQSTEAFF.

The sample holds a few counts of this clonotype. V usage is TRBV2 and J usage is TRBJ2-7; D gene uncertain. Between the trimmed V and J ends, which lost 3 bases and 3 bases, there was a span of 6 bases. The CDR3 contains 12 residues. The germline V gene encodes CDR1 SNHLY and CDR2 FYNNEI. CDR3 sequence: CASSDGFYEQYF. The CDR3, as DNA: TGTGCCAGCAGTGACGGCTTCTACGAGCAGTACTTC.

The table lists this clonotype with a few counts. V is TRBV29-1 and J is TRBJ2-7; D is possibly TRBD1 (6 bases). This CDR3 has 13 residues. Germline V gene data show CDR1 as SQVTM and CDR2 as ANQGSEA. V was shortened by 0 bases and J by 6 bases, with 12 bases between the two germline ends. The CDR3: CSVEDRGLGEQYF. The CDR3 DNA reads TGCAGCGTTGAAGACAGGGGTTTGGGCGAGCAGTACTTC.

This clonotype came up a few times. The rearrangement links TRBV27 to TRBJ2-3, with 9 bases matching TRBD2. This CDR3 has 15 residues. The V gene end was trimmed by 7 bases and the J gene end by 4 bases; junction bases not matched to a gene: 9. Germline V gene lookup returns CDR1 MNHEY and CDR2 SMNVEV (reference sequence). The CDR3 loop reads CASKRSEREADTQYF. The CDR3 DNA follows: TGTGCCAGCAAAAGGTCGGAGCGGGAGGCAGATACGCAGTATTTT.

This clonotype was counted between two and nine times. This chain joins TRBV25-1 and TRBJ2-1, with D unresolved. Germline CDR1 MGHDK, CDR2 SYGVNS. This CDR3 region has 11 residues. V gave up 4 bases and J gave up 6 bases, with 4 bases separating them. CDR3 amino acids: CASSATNEQFF. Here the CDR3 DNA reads TGTGCCAGCAGTGCAACCAATGAGCAGTTCTTC.

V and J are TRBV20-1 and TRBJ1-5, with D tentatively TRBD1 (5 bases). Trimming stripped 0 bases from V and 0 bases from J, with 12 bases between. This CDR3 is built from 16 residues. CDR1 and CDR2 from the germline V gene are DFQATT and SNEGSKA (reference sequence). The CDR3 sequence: CSARDFSGDSNQPQHF. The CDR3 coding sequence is TGCAGTGCTAGAGATTTTTCGGGGGATAGCAATCAGCCCCAGCATTTT.

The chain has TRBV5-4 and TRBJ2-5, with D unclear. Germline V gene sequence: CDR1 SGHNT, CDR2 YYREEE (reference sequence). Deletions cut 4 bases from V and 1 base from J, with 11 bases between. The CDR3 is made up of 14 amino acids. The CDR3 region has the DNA TGTGCCAGCAGCAATCATCAAGCCCAAGAGACCCAGTACTTC. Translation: CASSNHQAQETQYF.

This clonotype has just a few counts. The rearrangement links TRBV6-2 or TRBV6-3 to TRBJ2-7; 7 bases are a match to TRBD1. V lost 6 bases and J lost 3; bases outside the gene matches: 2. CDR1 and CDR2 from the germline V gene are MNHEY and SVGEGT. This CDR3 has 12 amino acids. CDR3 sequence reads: CASRGTVYEQYF. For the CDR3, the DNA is TGTGCCAGCAGGGGGACAGTCTACGAGCAGTACTTC.

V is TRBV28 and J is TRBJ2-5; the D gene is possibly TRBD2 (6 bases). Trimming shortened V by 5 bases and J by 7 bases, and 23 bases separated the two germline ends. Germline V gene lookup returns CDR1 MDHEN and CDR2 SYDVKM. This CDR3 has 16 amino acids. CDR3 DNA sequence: TGTGCCAGCAGTCCCTTGGACTACCTACCTGACGGGACCCAGTACTTC. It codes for CASSPLDYLPDGTQYF. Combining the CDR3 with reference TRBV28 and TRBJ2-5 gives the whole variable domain DVKVTQSSRYLVKRTGEKVFLECVQDMDHENMFWYRQDPGLGLRLIYFSYDVKMKEKGDIPEGYSVSREKKERFSLILESASTNQTSMYLCASSPLDYLPDGTQYFGPGTRLLVL.

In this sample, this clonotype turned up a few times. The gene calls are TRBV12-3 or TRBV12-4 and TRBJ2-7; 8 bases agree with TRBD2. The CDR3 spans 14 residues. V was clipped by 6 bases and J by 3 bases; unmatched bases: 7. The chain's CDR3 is CASSVQRESYEQYF. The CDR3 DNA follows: TGTGCCAGCAGCGTTCAGCGGGAGAGCTACGAGCAGTACTTC.

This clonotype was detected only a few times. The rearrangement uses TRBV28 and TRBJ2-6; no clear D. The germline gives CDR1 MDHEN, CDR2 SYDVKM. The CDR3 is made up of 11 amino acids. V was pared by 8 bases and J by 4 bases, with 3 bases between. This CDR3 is CASGGANVLTF. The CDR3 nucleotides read TGTGCCAGCGGCGGGGCCAACGTCCTGACTTTC.

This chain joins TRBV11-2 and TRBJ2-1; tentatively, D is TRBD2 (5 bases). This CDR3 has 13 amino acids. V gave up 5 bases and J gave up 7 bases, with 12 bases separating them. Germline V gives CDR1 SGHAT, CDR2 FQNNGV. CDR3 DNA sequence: TGTGCCAGCAGCGCGGGCCCCGGAAATGAGCAGTTCTTC. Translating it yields CASSAGPGNEQFF. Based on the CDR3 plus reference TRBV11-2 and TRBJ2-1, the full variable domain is EAGVAQSPRYKIIEKRQSVAFWCNPISGHATLYWYQQILGQGPKLLIQFQNNGVVDDSQLPKDRFSAERLKGVDSTLKIQPAKLEDSAVYLCASSAGPGNEQFFGPGTRLTVL.

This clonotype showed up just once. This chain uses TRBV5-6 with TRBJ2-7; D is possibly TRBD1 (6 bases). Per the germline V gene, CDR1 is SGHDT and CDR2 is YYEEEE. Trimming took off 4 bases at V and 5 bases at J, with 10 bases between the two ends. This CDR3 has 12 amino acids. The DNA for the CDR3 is TGTGCCAGCAGCGTCGGGACAAACGAGCAGTACTTC. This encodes CASSVGTNEQYF.

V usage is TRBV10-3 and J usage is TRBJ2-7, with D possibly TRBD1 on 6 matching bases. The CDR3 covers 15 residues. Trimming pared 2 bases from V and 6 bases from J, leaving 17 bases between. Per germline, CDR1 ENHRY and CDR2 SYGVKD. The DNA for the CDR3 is TGTGCCATCAGTGAGGCCCCCGCAGGGGAAGCCGAGCAGTACTTC. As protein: CAISEAPAGEAEQYF.

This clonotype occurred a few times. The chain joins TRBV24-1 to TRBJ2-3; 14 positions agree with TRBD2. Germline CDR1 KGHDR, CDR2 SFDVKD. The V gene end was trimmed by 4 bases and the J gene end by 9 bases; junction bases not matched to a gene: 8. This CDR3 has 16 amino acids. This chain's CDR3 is CATSDQTSGRAGTQYF. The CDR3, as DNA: TGTGCCACCAGTGACCAGACTAGCGGGAGGGCCGGGACGCAGTATTTT.

CDR3: CASKYGTNQPQHF. CDR3 bases: TGTGCCAGCAAGTATGGGACAAATCAGCCCCAGCATTTT. The V call is TRBV6-1, the J call TRBJ1-5, with D perhaps TRBD1 (6 bases). The CDR3 is made up of 13 amino acids. Deletions cut 7 bases from V and 4 bases from J, with 11 bases between. CDR1 is MNHNS and CDR2 is SASEGT in the germline V gene.

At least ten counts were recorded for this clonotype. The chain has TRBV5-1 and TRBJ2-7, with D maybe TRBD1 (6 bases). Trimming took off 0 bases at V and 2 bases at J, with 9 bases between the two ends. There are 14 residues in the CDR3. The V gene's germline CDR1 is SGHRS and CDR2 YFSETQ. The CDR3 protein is CASSLEGQTYEQYF. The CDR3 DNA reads TGCGCCAGCAGCTTGGAAGGACAGACCTACGAGCAGTACTTC.

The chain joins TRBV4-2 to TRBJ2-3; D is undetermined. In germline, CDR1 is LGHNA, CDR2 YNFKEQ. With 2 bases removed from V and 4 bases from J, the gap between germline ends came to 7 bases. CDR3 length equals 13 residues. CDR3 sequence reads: CASSQTPSDTQYF. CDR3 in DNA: TGTGCCAGCAGCCAAACTCCTTCAGATACGCAGTATTTT.